Below, 30 T cell receptor beta chains from the same sample are listed, as sequenced in a study of T cells in Graves' hyperthyroidism and ophthalmopathy. RNA transcripts served as the template for amplifying TCR beta CDR3 regions. The study used the HTBI primer set for a first-round RT-PCR of the TCR CDR3. TCRdb reprocessed the multiplex PCR reads via MiXCR and lists one record per CDR3 protein. The sample records hundreds of thousands of distinct CDR3 sequences, 46% being singletons. What was sequenced was peripheral blood or thyroid tissue (not recorded which). These receptors came from a woman under 30 with Graves' hyperthyroidism.

This chain connects TRBV7-2 to TRBJ2-5; 10 bases line up with TRBD2. V dropped 6 bases and J dropped 4; count of bases not matched to a gene: 5. This CDR3 has 14 amino acids. Germline V gene lookup returns CDR1 SGHTA and CDR2 FQGNSA. In DNA, the CDR3 is TGTGCCAGCAGTGAATCTAGCGGGAGAGAGACCCAGTACTTC. Translation gives CASSESSGRETQYF.

This clonotype was observed once. The chain recombines TRBV5-1 with TRBJ2-7; 7 bases map to TRBD1. Germline V lookup: CDR1 SGHRS, CDR2 YFSETQ. The ends lost 3 bases at V and 6 bases at J; junction bases unmatched: 3. The CDR3 covers 12 residues. The CDR3 protein is CASSYPGGEQYF. The CDR3 DNA sequence: TGCGCCAGCAGCTACCCAGGGGGCGAGCAGTACTTC.

This rearrangement joins TRBV9 to TRBJ2-7; a weak D match, TRBD1 (6 bases). Trimming cost V 7 bases and J 2 bases, with 10 bases left between them. The germline V gene has CDR1 SGDLS and CDR2 YYNGEE. This CDR3 comprises 12 residues. Here the CDR3 reads CASGGLTYEQYF. The CDR3 bases are TGTGCCAGCGGGGGCCTAACCTACGAGCAGTACTTC.

At least ten counts were recorded for this clonotype. DNA for the CDR3: TGTGCCAGCAGTGCCGACAGGGGCACCGGGGAGCTGTTTTTT. Its protein is CASSADRGTGELFF. The chain has TRBV25-1 and TRBJ2-2; 8 nucleotides line up with TRBD1. From germline, CDR1 is MGHDK and CDR2 SYGVNS. V shed 4 bases and J 4 bases; nucleotides not matched to a gene: 2. The CDR3 consists of 14 residues.

The V and J genes are TRBV29-1 and TRBJ2-5; TRBD1 might be the D (5 bases). Germline V gives CDR1 SQVTM, CDR2 ANQGSEA. The length of the CDR3 is 11 residues. Trimming removed 8 bases at V and 5 bases at J, with 12 bases between. In DNA form, the CDR3 reads TGCAGCTTTAGGCCAGGGGAGACCCAGTACTTC. It yields the protein CSFRPGETQYF.

There are a few counts of this clonotype. V and J are TRBV7-9 and TRBJ1-4, with D tentatively TRBD1 (6 bases). The CDR3 spans 14 residues. With 5 bases removed from V and 5 bases from J, the gap between germline ends came to 12 bases. Germline CDR1 reads SEHNR; CDR2 reads FQNEAQ (reference sequence). Written as DNA, the CDR3 is TGTGCCAGCAGCCCACAGGGAGTGAATGAAAAACTGTTTTTT. It codes for CASSPQGVNEKLFF.

This chain connects TRBV10-3 to TRBJ2-1; 10 nucleotides match TRBD2. From germline, CDR1 is ENHRY and CDR2 SYGVKD. With V trimmed by 2 bases and J by 5 bases, 9 bases remained unmatched. The CDR3 sequence is 17 residues long. The CDR3 nucleotides are TGTGCCATCAGTGAGCCTATAGCGGGAGGAAATGACAATGAGCAGTTCTTC. Its protein is CAISEPIAGGNDNEQFF.

This clonotype came up many times. V is TRBV2 and J is TRBJ1-5; D is possibly TRBD1 (6 bases). The CDR3 consists of 12 residues. The ends were cut back, 8 bases at V and 6 bases at J, with 11 bases in the middle. CDR1 and CDR2 (germline): SNHLY, FYNNEI. The CDR3 region is CASGGRGQPQHF. CDR3 DNA: TGTGCCAGCGGGGGGCGCGGTCAGCCCCAGCATTTT.

Many counts were recorded for this clonotype. V gene TRBV24-1 combines with J gene TRBJ1-5; D remains ambiguous. CDR3 length: 13 residues. Germline V gives CDR1 KGHDR, CDR2 SFDVKD. Trimming took off 4 bases at V and 8 bases at J, with 11 bases between the two ends. In nucleotides, the CDR3 is TGTGCCACCAGTGAACAGCCCGGCGAGCCCCAGCATTTT. Its protein is CATSEQPGEPQHF.

This clonotype was detected many times. This sequence joins TRBV6-6 and TRBJ1-2; D is ambiguous. Between the trimmed V and J ends, which lost 2 bases and 2 bases, there was a span of 6 bases. Germline CDR1 is MNHNY and CDR2 is SVGAGI (reference sequence). This CDR3 region has 13 residues. The DNA for the CDR3 is TGTGCCAGCAGTTACGGCAGGAACTATGGCTACACCTTC. Translation: CASSYGRNYGYTF.

This clonotype was counted only a few times. V and J are TRBV11-2 and TRBJ2-1, with D maybe TRBD2 (6 bases). V lost 5 bases and J 10 bases, leaving 12 bases between the germline ends. The CDR3 has 12 residues. From germline, CDR1 is SGHAT and CDR2 FQNNGV. The CDR3 is CASSPTGGEQFF. The CDR3 DNA reads as TGTGCCAGCAGCCCAACCGGAGGGGAGCAGTTCTTC. Together with reference TRBV11-2 and TRBJ2-1, the CDR3 gives the full variable domain: EAGVAQSPRYKIIEKRQSVAFWCNPISGHATLYWYQQILGQGPKLLIQFQNNGVVDDSQLPKDRFSAERLKGVDSTLKIQPAKLEDSAVYLCASSPTGGEQFFGPGTRLTVL.

This clonotype was recorded at least ten times. The rearrangement uses TRBV10-3 and TRBJ1-1, with TRBD1 as a possible D gene (6 bases). The germline CDR1 and CDR2 sequences are ENHRY and SYGVKD. V lost 10 bases and J 6 bases, leaving 18 bases between the germline ends. The CDR3 is 13 residues long. Here the CDR3 reads CASTVTAGAEAFF. The CDR3 region has the DNA TGTGCCAGCACCGTCACGGCAGGGGCTGAAGCTTTCTTT.

Details on this clonotype: At one end the junction does not follow the germline gene, possibly because of a read error. The V and J genes are TRBV10-3 and TRBJ2-2; 7 bases fit TRBD2. Germline CDR1 ENHRY, CDR2 SYGVKD. The CDR3 runs to 16 residues. The DNA of the CDR3 is TGTGCCAGCAGTGAGTCGTCTAGCGGCTTCCCCGGGGAGCTGTTTTTT. As protein: CASSESSSGFPGELFF.

CDR3 loop: CAISDRANQPQHF. The CDR3 nucleotides are TGTGCCATCAGTGACAGGGCCAATCAGCCCCAGCATTTT. The chain employs TRBV10-3 and TRBJ1-5, with a possible D match to TRBD1 (5 bases). The V and J ends lost 3 bases and 3 bases respectively, with 6 bases between them. The CDR3 totals 13 residues. CDR1 ENHRY and CDR2 SYGVKD come from the germline V gene.

This clonotype was recorded many times. The rearrangement joins TRBV7-8 to TRBJ2-7, with D tentatively TRBD1 or TRBD2 (6 bases each). Trimming stripped 6 bases from V and 4 bases from J, with 19 bases between. CDR3 length: 15 amino acids. Germline CDR1 reads SGHVS; CDR2 reads FQNEAQ. CDR3 amino acids: CASSRGAGSGYEQYF. CDR3 nucleotide sequence: TGTGCCAGCAGTAGGGGGGCGGGATCAGGTTACGAGCAGTACTTC.

Concerning this clonotype: Compared with germline, one end of the junction differs, possibly owing to a read error. The rearrangement joins TRBV15 to TRBJ1-3; weak D call: TRBD1 (6 bases). Germline V gives CDR1 LNHNV, CDR2 YYDKDF (reference sequence). The CDR3 is 15 residues long. The DNA of the CDR3 is TGTGCCAGCAGCCAAAGAACAGGGCAAGGAAACACCATATATTTT. Its translation is CASSQRTGQGNTIYF. The variable domain in full, with the rest retrieved from reference TRBV15 and TRBJ1-3, is DAMVIQNPRYQVTQFGKPVTLSCSQTLNHNVMYWYQQKSSQAPKLLFHYYDKDFNNEADTPDNFQSRRPNTSFCFLDIRSPGLGDTAMYLCASSQRTGQGNTIYFGEGSWLTVV.

The rearrangement joins TRBV7-9 to TRBJ2-2, with 8 bases fitting TRBD2. CDR1 SEHNR and CDR2 FQNEAQ come from the germline V gene (reference sequence). After removal of 6 bases from V and 6 bases from J, the junction contained 12 bases not matched to a gene. This CDR3 is 16 amino acids long. CDR3 nucleotide sequence: TGTGCCAGCAGTAAACTAGCGGAACACCCCCCCGGGGAGCTGTTTTTT. Protein product: CASSKLAEHPPGELFF.

Only a few counts were recorded for this clonotype. This chain connects TRBV7-8 to TRBJ2-5; the match to TRBD2 covers 8 bases. Germline V gene sequence: CDR1 SGHVS, CDR2 FQNEAQ. The CDR3 runs 17 residues. Trimming took 5 bases from V and 4 from J; bases not matched to a gene: 15. In DNA, the CDR3 is TGTGCCAGCAGCATAGGGGCGGGAGGCCGGTGGGCAGAGACCCAGTACTTC. It encodes CASSIGAGGRWAETQYF.

This clonotype appeared many times. The V gene is TRBV11-2, the J gene TRBJ1-3; D unclear. The V and J ends lost 5 bases and 0 bases respectively, with 8 bases between them. Germline V lookup: CDR1 SGHAT, CDR2 FQNNGV. The CDR3 totals 14 residues. The DNA of the CDR3 is TGTGCCAGCAGCGCTCGGGACTCTGGAAACACCATATATTTT. This codes for CASSARDSGNTIYF.

This clonotype was recorded at least ten times. The genes are TRBV24-1 and TRBJ2-5; D is possibly TRBD1 or TRBD2 (5 bases each). Germline V gene sequence: CDR1 KGHDR, CDR2 SFDVKD. The ends were cut back, 4 bases at V and 2 bases at J, with 16 bases in the middle. The CDR3 is 16 amino acids. This CDR3 reads CATSDPGDAIQETQYF. The CDR3 bases are TGTGCCACCAGTGACCCCGGGGACGCGATTCAAGAGACCCAGTACTTC.

The V and J genes are TRBV5-1 and TRBJ2-6; no firm D call. Trimming took 2 bases from V and 0 from J, leaving 12 bases between them. The CDR3 loop spans 17 amino acids. Germline CDR1 and CDR2: SGHRS and YFSETQ. CDR3 in amino acids: CASSLQTPGSGANVLTF. The CDR3 DNA follows: TGCGCCAGCAGCTTACAGACACCGGGCTCTGGGGCCAACGTCCTGACTTTC.

This clonotype was found a few times. V usage is TRBV20-1 and J usage is TRBJ1-1; 7 positions agree with TRBD1. The CDR3 length is 13 residues. V trimming: 2 bases; J trimming: 6 bases; junction bases outside the gene matches: 6. Germline V gene sequence: CDR1 DFQATT, CDR2 SNEGSKA (reference sequence). The CDR3 DNA follows: TGCAGTGCTAGAACAGGGGTTACCCCTGAAGCTTTCTTT. It is translated as CSARTGVTPEAFF.

In this sample, this clonotype turned up a few times. At one end the junction does not follow the germline gene, possibly because of a read error. The genes are TRBV12-3 or TRBV12-4 and TRBJ1-5, with TRBD1 identical over 11 bases. The CDR3 contains 18 residues. This chain's CDR3 is CASSSGQGAGYSNQPQHF. In DNA, the CDR3 is TGTGCCAGTAGTTCAGGACAGGGGGCGGGGTATAGCAATCAGCCCCAGCATTTT.

The chain is built from TRBV5-1 and TRBJ2-3; the match to TRBD2 covers 10 bases. The CDR3 length is 17 residues. Germline V lookup: CDR1 SGHRS, CDR2 YFSETQ. Unmatched junction bases numbered 11, after V lost 4 bases and J lost 3 bases. CDR3: CASSPLLTSGMTDTQYF. DNA for the CDR3: TGCGCCAGCAGCCCTTTGCTAACTAGCGGGATGACAGATACGCAGTATTTT. The complete variable domain, with remaining parts taken from reference TRBV5-1 and TRBJ2-3, reads KAGVTQTPRYLIKTRGQQVTLSCSPISGHRSVSWYQQTPGQGLQFLFEYFSETQRNKGNFPGRFSGRQFSNSRSEMNVSTLELGDSALYLCASSPLLTSGMTDTQYFGPGTRLTVL.

The genes are TRBV15 and TRBJ2-3; D call uncertain. There are 13 residues in the CDR3. Germline CDR1 reads LNHNV; CDR2 reads YYDKDF (reference sequence). V was cut by 0 bases and J by 4 bases, with 5 bases left in between. In nucleotides, the CDR3 is TGTGCCACCAGCAGAGATGAGGCAGATACGCAGTATTTT. This gives the protein CATSRDEADTQYF.

This clonotype was recorded many times. This chain joins TRBV7-3 and TRBJ2-1, with D tentatively TRBD2 (5 bases). V was trimmed by 4 bases and J by 4 bases, leaving 8 bases between them. The length of the CDR3 is 13 residues. Germline-derived CDR1 and CDR2 are SGHTA and FQGTGA. The DNA for the CDR3 is TGTGCCAGCAGCTCGGCGGGTTACAATGAGCAGTTCTTC. Amino acids: CASSSAGYNEQFF.

V and J are TRBV7-2 and TRBJ1-4; D gene unclear. The V end lost 2 bases, the J end lost 0 bases, and 7 bases lay between the germline ends. Looked up from germline, CDR1 is SGHTA and CDR2 is FQGNSA. The CDR3 covers 15 residues. CDR3: CASSLSAATNEKLFF. The CDR3 coding sequence is TGTGCCAGCAGCTTATCAGCGGCAACTAATGAAAAACTGTTTTTT.

In DNA form, the CDR3 reads TGTGCCAGCAACTCCGGGATCGTAGAGACCCAGTACTTC. Translating gives CASNSGIVETQYF. The genes are TRBV7-3 and TRBJ2-5, with a tentative D call TRBD2 (5 bases). This CDR3 is built from 13 residues. The germline gives CDR1 SGHTA, CDR2 FQGTGA. Trimming took 7 bases from V and 4 from J, leaving 13 bases between them. Full variable domain (outside the CDR3, taken from reference TRBV7-3 and TRBJ2-5): GAGVSQTPSNKVTEKGKYVELRCDPISGHTALYWYRQSLGQGPEFLIYFQGTGAADDSGLPNDRFFAVRPEGSVSTLKIQRTERGDSAVYLCASNSGIVETQYFGPGTRLLVL.

In nucleotides, the CDR3 is TGTGCCAGCTCACGAGGGGGGACTAGCGGGATATCCTACGAGCAGTACTTC. Translation gives CASSRGGTSGISYEQYF. The V gene is TRBV2, the J gene TRBJ2-7; 13 bases line up with TRBD2. The CDR3 contains 17 residues. Germline V gene data show CDR1 as SNHLY and CDR2 as FYNNEI. The junction had 11 bases not matched to a gene; V was cut back by 8 bases and J by 1 base.

This chain connects TRBV19 to TRBJ2-7; 7 bases are shared with TRBD1. With V trimmed by 1 base and J by 1 base, 4 bases remained unmatched. Germline lookup yields CDR1 LNHDA and CDR2 SQIVND (reference sequence). The CDR3 is 15 amino acids. The CDR3 DNA reads as TGTGCCAGTAGTATAGTGGGGACAGCATCCTACGAGCAGTACTTC. Translation gives CASSIVGTASYEQYF.